This is a list of T cell receptor beta chains from one sample in a study of blood T cell repertoires in COVID-19. Data came from immunoSEQ multiplex PCR; TCRdb stores just in-frame clones and leaves some out. The repertoire holds 170,000 or so clones, with about 86% as singletons. Sequenced input: peripheral blood. These receptors originate from a man in his fifties or sixties with active or convalescent COVID-19. Each CDR3 is given with its conserved first and last residue. A D gene is named only where the DNA matches it firmly. Not every row has a clone size; where given, it reads once, few, many or a size class.

abundance: NA; d_gene: NA; v_gene: TRBV5-4; j_gene: TRBJ2-2; CDR3nt: TGTGCCAGCAGCCCGGGACTTCTCGCGAACACCGGGGAGCTGTTTTTT; CDR3aa: CASSPGLLANTGELFF
abundance: NA; d_gene: TRBD1; v_gene: TRBV30; j_gene: TRBJ2-7; CDR3nt: TGTGCCTGGGCAGGACAGGCGGCCTACGAGCAGTACTTC; CDR3aa: CAWAGQAAYEQYF
abundance: NA; d_gene: NA; v_gene: TRBV9; j_gene: TRBJ2-2; CDR3nt: TGTGCCAGCAGCGTTGGTCAGGGTTTTGGTTACGGGGAGCTGTTTTTT; CDR3aa: CASSVGQGFGYGELFF
abundance: once; d_gene: TRBD2; v_gene: TRBV6-5; j_gene: TRBJ2-3; CDR3nt: TGTGCCAGCAGTTCTCAAGCGGGGAGCACAGATACGCAGTATTTT; CDR3aa: CASSSQAGSTDTQYF
abundance: NA; d_gene: TRBD2; v_gene: TRBV29-1; j_gene: TRBJ2-7; CDR3nt: TGCAGCGTTGTTGCGGGAGCGTACGAGCAGTACTTC; CDR3aa: CSVVAGAYEQYF
abundance: NA; d_gene: TRBD1; v_gene: TRBV10-2; j_gene: TRBJ2-7; CDR3nt: TGCGCCAGCAGTGAGTCCCGGACAGGGGGCAACGAGCAGTACTTC; CDR3aa: CASSESRTGGNEQYF
abundance: NA; d_gene: TRBD2; v_gene: TRBV24-1; j_gene: TRBJ2-5; CDR3nt: TGTGCCACCAGTGACTCGAAGGGACTAGTGGGGGAAGACCAGTACTTC; CDR3aa: CATSDSKGLVGEDQYF
abundance: NA; d_gene: TRBD1; v_gene: TRBV4-2; j_gene: TRBJ2-4; CDR3nt: TGTGCCAGCAGCCAAGATTGGGTGACAGGGATTGGAACCAAAAACATTCAGTACTTC; CDR3aa: CASSQDWVTGIGTKNIQYF
abundance: NA; d_gene: NA; v_gene: TRBV4-1; j_gene: TRBJ2-7; CDR3nt: TGCGCCAGTGCCCTGGAGGGGGCCTCCTACGAGCAGTACTTC; CDR3aa: CASALEGASYEQYF
abundance: NA; d_gene: TRBD1; v_gene: TRBV3-1/TRBV3-2; j_gene: TRBJ1-2; CDR3nt: TGTGCCAGCAGCCCCCGGAGGGGACAGGGGGCGCACTATGGCTACACCTTC; CDR3aa: CASSPRRGQGAHYGYTF
abundance: NA; d_gene: NA; v_gene: TRBV19; j_gene: TRBJ1-2; CDR3nt: TGTGCCAGTAGTATGGACGTCAGGGACTATGGCTACACCTTC; CDR3aa: CASSMDVRDYGYTF
abundance: once; d_gene: TRBD1; v_gene: TRBV6-5; j_gene: TRBJ1-1; CDR3nt: TGTGCCAGCAGCGGAACAGGGGTAGCGAGCACTGAAGCTTTCTTT; CDR3aa: CASSGTGVASTEAFF
abundance: NA; d_gene: NA; v_gene: TRBV24-1; j_gene: TRBJ2-3; CDR3nt: TGTGCCACCAGTGATTTCCGAGGAGATACGCAGTATTTT; CDR3aa: CATSDFRGDTQYF
abundance: NA; d_gene: TRBD1; v_gene: TRBV6-6; j_gene: TRBJ1-5; CDR3nt: TGTGCCAGCAGCGGACAGGGGAGTGATCAGCCCCAGCATTTT; CDR3aa: CASSGQGSDQPQHF
abundance: NA; d_gene: NA; v_gene: TRBV12-3/TRBV12-4; j_gene: TRBJ2-5; CDR3nt: TGTGCCAGCAGTCTACGAGAGACCCAGTACTTC; CDR3aa: CASSLRETQYF
abundance: NA; d_gene: NA; v_gene: TRBV28; j_gene: TRBJ2-7; CDR3nt: TGTGCCAGCAGTTTGGGGTCAGGCGGGACCCCCTACGAGCAGTACTTC; CDR3aa: CASSLGSGGTPYEQYF
abundance: once; d_gene: TRBD2; v_gene: TRBV27; j_gene: TRBJ2-1; CDR3nt: TGTGCCAGCAAGGCTAGCGGGAGGTCCTACAATGAGCAGTTCTTC; CDR3aa: CASKASGRSYNEQFF
abundance: NA; d_gene: NA; v_gene: TRBV18; j_gene: TRBJ1-1; CDR3nt: TGTGCCAGCTCACCACCGGACTTATTGGACAGAAATGAAGCTTTCTTT; CDR3aa: CASSPPDLLDRNEAFF
abundance: NA; d_gene: NA; v_gene: TRBV3-1/TRBV3-2; j_gene: TRBJ2-1; CDR3nt: TGTGCCAGCAGCCAATCCAGAAGTTACAATGAGCAGTTCTTC; CDR3aa: CASSQSRSYNEQFF
abundance: once; d_gene: NA; v_gene: TRBV9; j_gene: TRBJ1-2; CDR3nt: TGTGCCAGCAGCGTAGCCACAACCGCAGGGTTCGGGTCTAACTATGGCTACACCTTC; CDR3aa: CASSVATTAGFGSNYGYTF
abundance: NA; d_gene: NA; v_gene: TRBV6-5; j_gene: TRBJ1-3; CDR3nt: TGTGCCAGCAGTTACTCATGGAGGGCTGGAAACACCATATATTTT; CDR3aa: CASSYSWRAGNTIYF
abundance: NA; d_gene: TRBD1; v_gene: TRBV7-2; j_gene: TRBJ1-5; CDR3nt: TGTGCCAGCAGCCCTTCAGGGGGAGGTCAGCCCCAGCATTTT; CDR3aa: CASSPSGGGQPQHF
abundance: NA; d_gene: TRBD1; v_gene: TRBV6-6; j_gene: TRBJ2-7; CDR3nt: TGTGCCAGCAGTCCCCGGGACAGGGGGGGCTACGAGCAGTACTTC; CDR3aa: CASSPRDRGGYEQYF
abundance: once; d_gene: NA; v_gene: TRBV7-2; j_gene: TRBJ2-7; CDR3nt: TGTGCCAGCAGCCTTTACAGGGACGAGCAGTACTTC; CDR3aa: CASSLYRDEQYF
abundance: NA; d_gene: NA; v_gene: TRBV6-5; j_gene: TRBJ1-6; CDR3nt: TGTGCCAGCAGCCGACAGAATTCACCCCTCCACTTT; CDR3aa: CASSRQNSPLHF
abundance: NA; d_gene: NA; v_gene: TRBV28; j_gene: TRBJ1-1; CDR3nt: TGTGCCAGCTCGGGCACTGAAGCTTTCTTT; CDR3aa: CASSGTEAFF
abundance: NA; d_gene: NA; v_gene: TRBV7-2; j_gene: TRBJ1-1; CDR3nt: TGTGCCAGCAGCTTAGTAGGGGTGGGGGCTACTGAAGCTTTCTTT; CDR3aa: CASSLVGVGATEAFF
abundance: NA; d_gene: NA; v_gene: TRBV2; j_gene: TRBJ1-2; CDR3nt: TGTGCCAGCACTCCTTCGGGAAACTATGGCTACACCTTC; CDR3aa: CASTPSGNYGYTF
abundance: NA; d_gene: TRBD1; v_gene: TRBV27; j_gene: TRBJ1-1; CDR3nt: TGTGCCAGCAGCATTGACAGGGCTCCTGAAGCTTTCTTT; CDR3aa: CASSIDRAPEAFF
abundance: NA; d_gene: NA; v_gene: TRBV20-1; j_gene: TRBJ1-6; CDR3nt: TGCAGTGCTAGATTGGGGCCACCCCTCCACTTT; CDR3aa: CSARLGPPLHF
abundance: NA; d_gene: NA; v_gene: TRBV6-4; j_gene: TRBJ1-2; CDR3nt: TGTGCCAGCAGCCCCAGGACGGCGGGGTTGAGTAATGGCTACACCTTC; CDR3aa: CASSPRTAGLSNGYTF
abundance: NA; d_gene: NA; v_gene: TRBV7-9; j_gene: TRBJ2-7; CDR3nt: TGTGCCAGCAGCTTAGCAAACCAGGGCGAGCAGTACTTC; CDR3aa: CASSLANQGEQYF
abundance: few; d_gene: TRBD1; v_gene: TRBV5-1; j_gene: TRBJ2-2; CDR3nt: TGCGCCAGCAGCTTACACAGGGGGCCTCACGGGGAGCTGTTTTTT; CDR3aa: CASSLHRGPHGELFF
abundance: once; d_gene: NA; v_gene: TRBV24-1; j_gene: TRBJ1-4; CDR3nt: TGTGCCACCAGTGATAGTGGACAGCTCCTACCCGAAAAACTGTTTTTT; CDR3aa: CATSDSGQLLPEKLFF
abundance: NA; d_gene: NA; v_gene: TRBV5-1; j_gene: TRBJ1-1; CDR3nt: TGCGCCAGCAGCTTGGCCCCAGGGATTGGCACTGAAGCTTTCTTT; CDR3aa: CASSLAPGIGTEAFF
abundance: NA; d_gene: NA; v_gene: TRBV7-8; j_gene: TRBJ2-1; CDR3nt: TGTGCCAGCAGCCCCGGGGGAAGGGCGGTTGAGCAGTTCTTC; CDR3aa: CASSPGGRAVEQFF
abundance: NA; d_gene: TRBD1; v_gene: TRBV7-2; j_gene: TRBJ2-3; CDR3nt: TGTGCCAGCAGCTTAGCCCCAATCTGGACAGGGCCAGATACGCAGTATTTT; CDR3aa: CASSLAPIWTGPDTQYF
abundance: NA; d_gene: NA; v_gene: TRBV4-3; j_gene: TRBJ1-2; CDR3nt: TGCGCCAGCAGCCAAGATTCGAGATCTAACTATGGCTACACCTTC; CDR3aa: CASSQDSRSNYGYTF
abundance: NA; d_gene: NA; v_gene: TRBV18; j_gene: TRBJ2-3; CDR3nt: TGTGCCAGCTCACCAGAAGGAGGTGGGGATACGCAGTATTTT; CDR3aa: CASSPEGGGDTQYF
abundance: once; d_gene: TRBD1; v_gene: TRBV7-3; j_gene: TRBJ1-2; CDR3nt: TGTGCCAGCAGCTTGCAGGGGACAGGGTTTACATATGGCTACACCTTC; CDR3aa: CASSLQGTGFTYGYTF
abundance: NA; d_gene: NA; v_gene: TRBV4-1; j_gene: TRBJ1-1; CDR3nt: TGCGCCAGCAGCCGACAAGAAAACACTGAAGCTTTCTTT; CDR3aa: CASSRQENTEAFF
abundance: NA; d_gene: NA; v_gene: TRBV2; j_gene: TRBJ2-3; CDR3nt: TGTGCCAGCAGTAGGTTTCCGGGGTCAGATACGCAGTATTTT; CDR3aa: CASSRFPGSDTQYF
abundance: NA; d_gene: NA; v_gene: TRBV5-5; j_gene: TRBJ1-1; CDR3nt: TGTGCCAGCAGCTCGGGATTCGTGAACACTGAAGCTTTCTTT; CDR3aa: CASSSGFVNTEAFF
abundance: NA; d_gene: NA; v_gene: TRBV30; j_gene: TRBJ2-3; CDR3nt: TGTGCCTATTTATCCCGCCAAGCAAACACAGATACGCAGTATTTT; CDR3aa: CAYLSRQANTDTQYF
abundance: NA; d_gene: NA; v_gene: TRBV18; j_gene: TRBJ1-1; CDR3nt: TGTGCCAGCTCAGAACAGGGAGAAGCTTTCTTT; CDR3aa: CASSEQGEAFF
abundance: NA; d_gene: TRBD2; v_gene: TRBV5-1; j_gene: TRBJ2-2; CDR3nt: TGCGCCAGCTGGCTAGCGGGGGCCGTCACCGGGGAGCTGTTTTTT; CDR3aa: CASWLAGAVTGELFF
abundance: once; d_gene: TRBD1; v_gene: TRBV9; j_gene: TRBJ2-3; CDR3nt: TGTGCCAGCAGCGCTAGACAGGGGGCTGGAGATACGCAGTATTTT; CDR3aa: CASSARQGAGDTQYF
abundance: once; d_gene: NA; v_gene: TRBV24-1; j_gene: TRBJ2-3; CDR3nt: TGTGCCACCAGTGATTGGGGGCGGTTTTGGACAGATACGCAGTATTTT; CDR3aa: CATSDWGRFWTDTQYF
abundance: NA; d_gene: TRBD1; v_gene: TRBV19; j_gene: TRBJ2-7; CDR3nt: TGTGCCAGTAGTATCCCGGGACAGTTCTACGAGCAGTACTTC; CDR3aa: CASSIPGQFYEQYF
abundance: NA; d_gene: NA; v_gene: TRBV7-2; j_gene: TRBJ2-4; CDR3nt: TGTGCCAGCAGCCCAGGACAGTCCCGCACAATTCAGTACTTC; CDR3aa: CASSPGQSRTIQYF
abundance: few; d_gene: NA; v_gene: TRBV7-2; j_gene: TRBJ2-7; CDR3nt: TGTGCCAGCAGCTTAGGTACGGGGAAATACGAGCAGTACTTC; CDR3aa: CASSLGTGKYEQYF
abundance: NA; d_gene: NA; v_gene: TRBV7-9; j_gene: TRBJ1-1; CDR3nt: TGTGCCAGCAGCTTCGGACAGTCTGAAGCTTTCTTT; CDR3aa: CASSFGQSEAFF
abundance: NA; d_gene: NA; v_gene: TRBV5-1; j_gene: TRBJ2-1; CDR3nt: TGCGCCAGCAGCTTGGGTCGGGTCGGGGATGAGCAGTTCTTC; CDR3aa: CASSLGRVGDEQFF
abundance: few; d_gene: NA; v_gene: TRBV6-5; j_gene: TRBJ1-1; CDR3nt: TGTGCCAGCAGCCGGGGCACTGAAGCTTTCTTT; CDR3aa: CASSRGTEAFF
abundance: once; d_gene: TRBD1; v_gene: TRBV29-1; j_gene: TRBJ2-7; CDR3nt: TGCAGCGTCCACGACGGACAGGGGAGCTCCTACGAGCAGTACTTC; CDR3aa: CSVHDGQGSSYEQYF